This TCR beta chain was retrieved from a study of T cells after yellow fever vaccination. Study findings and constraints: The study noted that FACS-sorted repertoires could contain abundant clonotypes contaminating from the bulk population. On re-exposure, the response was weaker but peaked faster, at day 5 versus 15.

The CDR3 runs to 13 residues. J gave up 7 bases and V 3 bases, and 2 bases lay outside the gene matches. For this clonotype: Its antigen remains unknown.

A 5'RACE template-switching step, the method used to make TCR cDNA, added a universal primer site and UMIs. TCRdb processed the 5' RACE reads anew with MiXCR; each CDR3 protein has one entry. The sample lists about 500,000 distinct CDR3 sequences, about a sixth occurring once. This specimen was PBMCs, taken 4 to 6 days after the first yellow fever vaccination. The chain combines TRBV12-3 or TRBV12-4 with TRBJ2-1; 8 nucleotides agree with TRBD1. This TCR derives from a man between 18 and 35 years old who received the YFV17D yellow fever vaccine. In nucleotides, the CDR3 is TGTGCCAGCAGTTTCACAGGGGGGAATGAGCAGTTCTTC. Translation gives CASSFTGGNEQFF.